At least ten counts were recorded for the clone carrying this T cell receptor (beta chain). Its antigen is as yet unknown. The entry originates in a study of regulatory T cells in long-lasting Graves disease. Study observations and caveats: Persistent patients had more shared public clonotypes (approximately 2,700) than new patients (about 900). TCR diversity was lower in persistent Graves' patients (versus newly diagnosed ones). Possibly, accuracy suffered from the small sample size.

CDR3 length equals 13 residues. Germline V gene data show CDR1 as MGHRA and CDR2 as YSYEKL. V was pared by 0 bases and J by 8 bases, with 8 bases between. Construction of the TCR beta libraries employed iRepertoire HTBI primers in conjunction with Arm-PCR of CDR3 regions. Each CDR3 protein gets one entry after TCRdb re-called the multiplex PCR reads with MiXCR. The profile covers around 400,000 distinct CDR3 sequences, with 15% to 17% appearing a single time and 20% to 25% taken by the ten largest. Noted time point: newly diagnosed GD, antithyroid drugs for less than 3 months. RNA from PBMCs was the source of the TCR library. Blood from the periphery, approximately 8.6 milliliters in all, was drawn into EDTA tubes.

V usage is TRBV4-1 and J usage is TRBJ1-3, with no clear D. This clonotype originated in a female donor with Graves disease. Here the sequenced sample was peripheral blood mononuclear cells (PBMCs), taken at new diagnosis, from a patient treated with antithyroid drugs. CDR3 loop: CASSQELLDTIYF. Here the CDR3 DNA reads TGCGCCAGCAGCCAAGAACTTCTAGACACCATATATTTT.